The 4 T cell receptor beta chains below were found in one sample sequenced in a study of shared clonotypes between healthy human individuals. Profiling relied on immunoSEQ multiplex PCR, and the TCRdb table lists in-frame clones only, not all of them. The data show around 650,000 clones, approximately 96% seen once. Terminally differentiated effector memory CD45RA+ cells were left out of the naive CD8 fraction, which was CD45RO-negative and positively selected for CCR7. Sequenced sample: naive CD8+ T cells sorted from blood. Every receptor here comes from a woman between 25 and 40 years old in good health.

This chain links TRBV5-6 with TRBJ1-3; D remains ambiguous. The CDR3 consists of 11 residues. The V gene lost 0 bases and the J gene lost 7 bases, with 2 bases spanning the gap. Germline V gives CDR1 SGHDT, CDR2 YYEEEE. CDR3 DNA sequence: TGTGCCAGCAGCTTGGACAACACCATATATTTT. This sequence encodes CASSLDNTIYF.

This chain connects TRBV5-6 to TRBJ2-7; 10 bases are a match to TRBD2. The CDR3 is made up of 17 amino acids. Germline trimming cut 3 bases from V and 4 bases from J; bases unmatched to any gene: 13. From germline, CDR1 is SGHDT and CDR2 YYEEEE. The CDR3 sequence is CASSSTGTSEDLYEQYF. The CDR3 DNA follows: TGTGCCAGCAGCTCGACGGGGACTAGCGAAGACCTGTACGAGCAGTACTTC. Complete variable domain (other parts from reference TRBV5-6 and TRBJ2-7): DAGVTQSPTHLIKTRGQQVTLRCSPKSGHDTVSWYQQALGQGPQFIFQYYEEEERQRGNFPDRFSGHQFPNYSSELNVNALLLGDSALYLCASSSTGTSEDLYEQYFGPGTRLTVT.

This clone was seen a handful of times. V is TRBV13 and J is TRBJ1-1; TRBD1 agrees at 9 bases. V was pared by 8 bases and J by 1 base, with 2 bases of the junction left unmatched. The CDR3 is 13 amino acids. Germline CDR1 reads PRHDT; CDR2 reads FYEKMQ (reference sequence). Here the CDR3 reads CASRDRENTEAFF. The CDR3 nucleotides read TGTGCCAGCCGGGACAGGGAGAACACTGAAGCTTTCTTT.

The chain uses TRBV4-1 and TRBJ1-1; 8 bases fit TRBD1. After removal of 2 bases from V and 1 base from J, the junction contained 9 bases not matched to a gene. The CDR3 spans 17 residues. Germline CDR1 reads MGHRA; CDR2 reads YSYEKL. CDR3 nucleotide sequence: TGCGCCAGCAGCCAACTTGAGACCGGGACAGGGAACACTGAAGCTTTCTTT. It specifies CASSQLETGTGNTEAFF.